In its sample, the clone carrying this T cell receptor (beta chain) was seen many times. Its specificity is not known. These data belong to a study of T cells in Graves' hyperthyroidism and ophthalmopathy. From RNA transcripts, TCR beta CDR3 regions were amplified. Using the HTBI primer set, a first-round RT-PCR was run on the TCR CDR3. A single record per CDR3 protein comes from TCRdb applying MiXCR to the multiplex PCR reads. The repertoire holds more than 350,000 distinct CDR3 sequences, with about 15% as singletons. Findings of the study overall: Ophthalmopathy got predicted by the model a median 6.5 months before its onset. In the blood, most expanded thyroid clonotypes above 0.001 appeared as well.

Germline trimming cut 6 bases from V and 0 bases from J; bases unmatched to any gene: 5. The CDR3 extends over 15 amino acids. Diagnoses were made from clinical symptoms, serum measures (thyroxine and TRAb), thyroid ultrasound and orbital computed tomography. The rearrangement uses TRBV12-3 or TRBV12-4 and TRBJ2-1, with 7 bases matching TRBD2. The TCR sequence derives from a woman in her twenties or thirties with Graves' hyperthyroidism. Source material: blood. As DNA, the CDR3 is TGTGCCAGCAGACCAGGCGGGAGCTCCTACAATGAGCAGTTCTTC. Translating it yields CASRPGGSSYNEQFF.